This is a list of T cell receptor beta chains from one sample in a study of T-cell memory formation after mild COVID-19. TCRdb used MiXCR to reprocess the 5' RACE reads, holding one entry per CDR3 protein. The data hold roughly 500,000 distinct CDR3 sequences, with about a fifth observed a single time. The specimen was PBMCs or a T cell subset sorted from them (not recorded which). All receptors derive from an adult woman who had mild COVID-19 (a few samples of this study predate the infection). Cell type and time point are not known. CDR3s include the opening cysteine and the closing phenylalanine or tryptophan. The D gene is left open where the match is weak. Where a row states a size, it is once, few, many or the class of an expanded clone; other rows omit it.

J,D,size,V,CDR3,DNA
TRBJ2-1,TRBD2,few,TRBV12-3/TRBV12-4,CASLSGGAYNEQFF,TGTGCCAGCCTGTCGGGAGGGGCCTACAATGAGCAGTTCTTC
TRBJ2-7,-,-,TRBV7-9,CASSLVPEAYEQYF,TGTGCCAGCAGCTTAGTGCCGGAAGCCTACGAGCAGTACTTC
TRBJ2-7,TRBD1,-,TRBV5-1,CASSLVGTDPYEQYF,TGCGCCAGCAGCTTGGTTGGGACAGACCCCTACGAGCAGTACTTC
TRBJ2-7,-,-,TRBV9,CASSVESSPYEQYF,TGTGCCAGCAGCGTAGAGTCTAGTCCCTACGAGCAGTACTTC
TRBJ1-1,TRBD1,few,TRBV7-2,CASSLVGVTGANTEAFF,TGTGCCAGCAGCTTAGTGGGGGTTACAGGGGCGAACACTGAAGCTTTCTTT
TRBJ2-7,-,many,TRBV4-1,CASSQGGRGGSYEQYF,TGCGCCAGCAGCCAAGGAGGGAGAGGAGGCTCCTACGAGCAGTACTTC
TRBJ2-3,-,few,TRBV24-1,CATSDHGASDTQYF,TGTGCCACCAGTGATCACGGAGCTTCAGATACGCAGTATTTT
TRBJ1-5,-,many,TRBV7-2,CASSLNAFQPQHF,TGTGCCAGCAGCTTAAACGCATTCCAGCCCCAGCATTTT
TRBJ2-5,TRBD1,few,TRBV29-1,CSALDRGHETQYF,TGCAGCGCACTAGACAGGGGGCATGAGACCCAGTACTTC
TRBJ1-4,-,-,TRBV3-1,CASSQDTGNDREKLFF,TGTGCCAGCAGCCAAGATACGGGGAATGATAGAGAAAAACTGTTTTTT
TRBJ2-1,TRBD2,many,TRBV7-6,CASSSSGRRGRDEQFF,TGTGCCAGCAGCTCGAGCGGGAGGCGAGGTAGAGATGAGCAGTTCTTC
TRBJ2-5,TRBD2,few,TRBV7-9,CASRGLEETQYF,TGTGCCAGCAGGGGACTAGAAGAGACCCAGTACTTC
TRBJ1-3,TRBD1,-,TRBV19,CASSILTGHSGNTIYF,TGTGCCAGTAGTATCCTGACAGGGCACTCTGGAAACACCATATATTTT
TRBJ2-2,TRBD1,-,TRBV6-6,CASSYRGRYTGELFF,TGTGCCAGCAGTTACAGGGGGCGGTACACCGGGGAGCTGTTTTTT
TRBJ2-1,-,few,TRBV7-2,CASSPIRDTLRGEQFF,TGTGCCAGCAGCCCCATCCGGGACACTCTCCGGGGTGAGCAGTTCTTC
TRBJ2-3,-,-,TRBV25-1,CASSEFLDTQYF,TGTGCCAGCAGTGAATTTTTAGATACGCAGTATTTT
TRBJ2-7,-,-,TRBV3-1,CASSQDKSRGHEQYF,TGTGCCAGCAGCCAAGATAAGAGTAGAGGGCACGAGCAGTACTTC
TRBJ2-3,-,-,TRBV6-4,CASSENNLGLPSTDTQYF,TGTGCCAGCAGTGAGAATAATCTCGGGTTACCTAGCACAGATACGCAGTATTTT
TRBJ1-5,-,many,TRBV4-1,CASSQERTGNQPQHF,TGCGCCAGCAGCCAAGAAAGGACAGGCAATCAGCCCCAGCATTTT
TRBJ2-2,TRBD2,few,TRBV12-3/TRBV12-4,CASSLTSGGTGELFF,TGTGCCAGCAGTTTAACTAGCGGGGGAACCGGGGAGCTGTTTTTT
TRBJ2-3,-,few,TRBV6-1,CASSELADTQYF,TGTGCCAGCAGTGAACTGGCAGATACGCAGTATTTT
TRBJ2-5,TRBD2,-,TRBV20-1,CSARGFLAGLQETQYF,TGCAGTGCTAGAGGGTTTCTAGCGGGTCTGCAAGAGACCCAGTACTTC
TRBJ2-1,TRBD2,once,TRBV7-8,CASSLAMERGDYNEQFF,TGTGCCAGCAGCTTAGCTATGGAGCGGGGGGATTACAATGAGCAGTTCTTC
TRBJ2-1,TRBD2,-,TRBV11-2,CASSLVVLAGPSYSYNEQFF,TGCGCCAGCAGCTTAGTGGTCCTAGCGGGACCCAGTTACTCCTACAATGAGCAGTTCTTC
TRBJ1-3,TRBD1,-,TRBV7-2,CASTLYPGQGTNTIYF,TGTGCCAGCACCTTATATCCGGGACAGGGAACAAACACCATATATTTT
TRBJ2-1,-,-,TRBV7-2,CASSPESGRYEQFF,TGTGCCAGCAGCCCTGAGTCAGGGCGCTATGAGCAGTTCTTC
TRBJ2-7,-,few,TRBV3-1,CASSQDSGSGFLEQYF,TGTGCCAGCAGCCAAGATTCCGGATCAGGATTTCTCGAGCAGTACTTC
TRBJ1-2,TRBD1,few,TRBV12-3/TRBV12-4,CASRLPGQGFSGYTF,TGTGCCAGCAGATTACCGGGACAGGGTTTTAGTGGCTACACCTTC
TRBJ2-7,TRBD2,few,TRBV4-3,CASSQDLGLAGYYEQYF,TGCGCCAGCAGCCAAGATCTCGGACTAGCGGGGTACTACGAGCAGTACTTC
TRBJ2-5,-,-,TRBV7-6,CASSLVLTETQYF,TGTGCCAGCAGCTTAGTCCTTACGGAGACCCAGTACTTC
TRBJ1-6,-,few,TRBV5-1,CASSLADRINSPLHF,TGCGCCAGCAGCTTGGCCGACAGGATCAATTCACCCCTCCACTTT
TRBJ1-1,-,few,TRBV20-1,CSARDWGAGRWNTEAFF,TGCAGTGCTAGAGATTGGGGCGCGGGACGGTGGAACACTGAAGCTTTCTTT
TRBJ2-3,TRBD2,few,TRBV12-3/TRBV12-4,CASSLGTSGRYTQYF,TGTGCCAGCAGCCTCGGGACTAGCGGGAGGTATACGCAGTATTTT
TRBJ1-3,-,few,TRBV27,CASRARGSGNTIYF,TGTGCCAGCAGGGCCAGGGGCTCGGGAAACACCATATATTTT
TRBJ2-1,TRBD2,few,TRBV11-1,CASSFGTSEPYNEQFF,TGTGCCAGCAGCTTTGGGACTAGCGAGCCCTACAATGAGCAGTTCTTC